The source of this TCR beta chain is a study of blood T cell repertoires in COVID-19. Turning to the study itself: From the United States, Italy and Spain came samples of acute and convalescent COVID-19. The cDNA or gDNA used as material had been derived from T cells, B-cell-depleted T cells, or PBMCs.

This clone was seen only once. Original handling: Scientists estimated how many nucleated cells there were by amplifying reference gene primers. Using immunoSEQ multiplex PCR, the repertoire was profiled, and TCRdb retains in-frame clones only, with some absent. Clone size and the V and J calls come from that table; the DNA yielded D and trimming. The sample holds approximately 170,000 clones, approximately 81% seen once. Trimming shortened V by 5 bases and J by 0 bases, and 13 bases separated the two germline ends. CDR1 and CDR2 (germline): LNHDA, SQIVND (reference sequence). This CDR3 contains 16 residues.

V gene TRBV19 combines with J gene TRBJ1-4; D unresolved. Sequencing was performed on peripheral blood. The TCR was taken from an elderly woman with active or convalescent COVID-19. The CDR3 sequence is CASSGPRGATNEKLFF. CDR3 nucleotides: TGTGCCAGTAGTGGCCCAAGAGGAGCAACTAATGAAAAACTGTTTTTT.